The 13 T cell receptor beta chains below all came from one sample that was sequenced in a study of cytomegalovirus exposure and HLA in healthy donors. 13 Jbeta primers and 60 Vbeta primers were used for the PCR. The data were produced by immunoSEQ multiplex PCR, yet TCRdb's version contains in-frame clones alone and is incomplete. Across some 120,000 clones, the top ten clones capture about 2% of the sample. The material sequenced was PBMCs. These receptors were taken from a man aged 40-50 years in good health and CMV-seronegative.

The chain employs TRBV28 and TRBJ1-2; D not certain. The V end lost 7 bases, the J end lost 4 bases, and 13 bases lay between the germline ends. This CDR3 region has 13 residues. In germline, CDR1 is MDHEN, CDR2 SYDVKM. CDR3: CASTSPAGYGYTF. The CDR3, as DNA: TGTGCCAGCACCTCGCCGGCGGGCTATGGCTACACCTTC.

V usage is TRBV7-9 and J usage is TRBJ2-3; possibly TRBD1 for D (6 bases). The CDR3 consists of 15 residues. V lost 1 base and J lost 1, with 9 bases in between. Germline values: CDR1 SEHNR, CDR2 FQNEAQ (reference sequence). In DNA form, the CDR3 reads TGTGCCAGCAGCTTAGGGGACACACGCACAGATACGCAGTATTTT. This sequence encodes CASSLGDTRTDTQYF.

The chain carries TRBV5-4 and TRBJ2-5, with 7 bases aligning to TRBD2. The CDR3 covers 15 residues. Germline-derived CDR1 and CDR2 are SGHNT and YYREEE (reference sequence). The J segment lost 4 bases and the V segment lost 4 bases, leaving 10 bases of the junction unmatched. DNA for the CDR3: TGTGCCAGCAGCCAGCTGGGGGGGTGGGGAGAGACCCAGTACTTC. It yields the protein CASSQLGGWGETQYF.

The V gene is TRBV11-2, the J gene TRBJ1-4; D may be TRBD1 (5 bases). The CDR3 loop spans 17 amino acids. Germline V gene lookup returns CDR1 SGHAT and CDR2 FQNNGV. V lost 1 base to trimming and J lost 7 bases, with 19 bases between them. The CDR3 spells CASSLGLPGGEGEKLFF. Here the CDR3 DNA reads TGTGCCAGCAGCTTAGGTTTACCGGGGGGAGAGGGTGAAAAACTGTTTTTT.

The V call is TRBV7-8, the J call TRBJ2-5; 9 nucleotides match TRBD1. Germline CDR1 is SGHVS and CDR2 is FQNEAQ. V lost 3 bases, J lost 5 bases, and 4 bases stayed unmatched. The CDR3 has 14 residues. CDR3 nucleotide sequence: TGTGCCAGCAGCTTGGGACAGGGCTGGGAGACCCAGTACTTC. It encodes CASSLGQGWETQYF.

The chain uses TRBV27 and TRBJ1-1; D gene ambiguous. The germline CDR1 and CDR2 sequences are MNHEY and SMNVEV (reference sequence). Trimming took off 2 bases at V and 1 base at J, with 11 bases between the two ends. The CDR3 spans 15 residues. CDR3 in amino acids: CASSLAAFANTEAFF. CDR3 nucleotides: TGTGCCAGCAGTTTAGCGGCGTTTGCGAACACTGAAGCTTTCTTT.

CDR3 sequence reads: CASSEFQGPTEAFF. The CDR3 DNA is TGTGCCAGCAGTGAGTTTCAGGGGCCCACTGAAGCTTTCTTT. This chain links TRBV2 with TRBJ1-1; TRBD1 might be the D (6 bases). Germline loops: CDR1 SNHLY, CDR2 FYNNEI. The ends were cut back, 3 bases at V and 4 bases at J, with 12 bases in the middle. The CDR3 loop spans 14 amino acids.

J is TRBJ2-7 and V is TRBV6-5, with TRBD2 matching 7 bases. Germline lookup yields CDR1 MNHEY and CDR2 SVGAGI. Trimming took 2 bases from V and 0 from J; bases not matched to a gene: 7. The CDR3 runs to 16 residues. DNA for the CDR3: TGTGCCAGCAGTTACGGGAGGGCGAACCCCTCCTACGAGCAGTACTTC. It specifies CASSYGRANPSYEQYF.

This chain uses TRBV19 with TRBJ1-1; 7 nucleotides match TRBD1. CDR3 length: 17 amino acids. Trimming at V came to 5 bases and at J to 0 bases, leaving 12 bases not matched to a gene. CDR1 is LNHDA and CDR2 is SQIVND in the germline V gene (reference sequence). The CDR3 DNA reads as TGTGCCAGTAGTTTCCGACAGGGAAGTAAGATGAACACTGAAGCTTTCTTT. Translation gives CASSFRQGSKMNTEAFF.

This chain connects TRBV6-4 to TRBJ1-2; 9 nucleotides agree with TRBD1. The trim removed 2 bases at V and 5 bases at J, leaving 6 bases unmatched. Per the germline V gene, CDR1 is MRHNA and CDR2 is SNTAGT. This CDR3 region has 15 residues. CDR3 amino acids: CASSDQGQGGYGYTF. CDR3 in DNA: TGTGCCAGCAGTGACCAGGGACAGGGTGGTTATGGCTACACCTTC.

The chain joins TRBV5-1 to TRBJ2-7; D gene ambiguous. CDR1 is SGHRS and CDR2 is YFSETQ in the germline V gene. The CDR3 length is 15 residues. The V end was cut by 0 bases, the J end by 2 bases, with 12 bases between. The CDR3 region has the DNA TGCGCCAGCAGCTTGGGTACGGTTTATGCCTACGAGCAGTACTTC. It yields the protein CASSLGTVYAYEQYF.

The chain combines TRBV11-2 with TRBJ2-7, with 7 bases aligning to TRBD1. The CDR3 covers 15 residues. The junction had 9 bases not matched to a gene; V was cut back by 4 bases and J by 3 bases. From germline, CDR1 is SGHAT and CDR2 FQNNGV. The CDR3 DNA reads as TGTGCCAGCAGCTCGGGACAGTTCTTTTACTACGAGCAGTACTTC. This translates into CASSSGQFFYYEQYF.

The V gene is TRBV27, the J gene TRBJ2-1; TRBD1 matches 8 bases. V gave up 6 bases and J gave up 3 bases; unmatched junction bases: 1. CDR1 MNHEY and CDR2 SMNVEV come from the germline V gene (reference sequence). This CDR3 has 13 residues. The CDR3 DNA reads TGTGCCAGCAGAGGACAGGGCTACAATGAGCAGTTCTTC. Protein: CASRGQGYNEQFF.